This entry concerns a single T cell receptor (beta chain). The antigen remains unidentified. This record comes from a study of blood T cells in healthy people across ages. Study outcomes and limitations: With age, beta diversity per million T cells declined roughly linearly, significantly by 30 to 40.

The CDR3 has 17 residues. CDR1 and CDR2 from the germline V gene are MGHRA and YSYEKL. V shed 1 base and J 0 bases; nucleotides not matched to a gene: 4. It was with a sample-barcoded 5' primer and a J-beta primer mix that a second PCR of about 6 to 11 cycles was run. A template-switch adaptor that had 12 random nucleotides put a tag on each cDNA molecule. One entry per CDR3 protein, called by TCRdb with MiXCR from the 5' RACE reads. The profile shows about 1,000,000 distinct CDR3 sequences, 35% to 50% of them singletons. In terms of origin and age, donors were healthy Caucasian individuals from Russia aged about 6 to 90.

The source material was blood. The receptor was isolated from a woman in her fifties or sixties in good health. V gene TRBV4-1 combines with J gene TRBJ2-2, with 8 bases identical to TRBD2. The CDR3 coding sequence is TGCGCCAGCAGCCAAGGTCTTAGCGGGGCGAACACCGGGGAGCTGTTTTTT. Residues: CASSQGLSGANTGELFF.